This TCR beta chain came from a study of shared T cell receptors in the human thymus. Trimming removed 3 bases from V and 5 bases from J; junction bases left unmatched: 10. This CDR3 spans 16 amino acids. Germline loops: CDR1 SGHRS, CDR2 YFSETQ. Profiled with immunoSEQ multiplex PCR; TCRdb holds only in-frame clones, not every one. The data show roughly 660,000 clones, roughly 90% seen once. These records were also assigned to another study, of human thymus T cells. That investigation notes: Serving as donors were healthy Finnish infants, each of whom was having open corrective surgery for congenital heart defects. The thymus was resected at corrective cardiac surgery.

This chain joins TRBV5-1 and TRBJ2-7; the match to TRBD1 covers 11 bases. The clonotype originates from a boy in the first two years of life with a congenital heart defect. Sequenced material: thymocytes. Written as DNA, the CDR3 is TGCGCCAGCAGCTCGGGAGTCCGGACAGGGGGCGACGAGCAGTACTTC. It codes for CASSSGVRTGGDEQYF.